The sequence of this T cell receptor (beta chain) was determined in a study of cytotoxic CD8 clonotypes in ibrutinib-treated CLL. As for the study in general: Collecting the response samples happened after a median about twelve months of treatment, with a range of 6 to 36. General observations from the study: Samples were collected at differing times from sustained-remission and progressing patients.

The protocol was immunoSEQ multiplex PCR, while the TCRdb copy is restricted to in-frame clones and leaves out a portion. The table lists about 300,000 clones, around 66% of them singletons, with 6.3% in the top ten. Comment on this clone: The antigen remains unidentified.

The germline CDR1 and CDR2 sequences are SGHRS and YFSETQ. The J segment lost 7 bases and the V segment lost 0 bases, leaving 7 bases of the junction unmatched. The CDR3 runs 16 residues. Genomic DNA in a quantity of about 2.1 micrograms was derived from cryopreserved PBMCs for TCR beta libraries. This receptor was obtained from a human donor with chronic lymphocytic leukemia. This chain links TRBV5-1 with TRBJ2-3, with TRBD2 identical over 11 bases. The sequences come from PBMCs, collected after 36 months of ibrutinib treatment. The CDR3, as DNA: TGCGCCAGCAGCTTGGGTAGCGGGAGGGCCATAAATACGCAGTATTTT. Amino acids: CASSLGSGRAINTQYF.